The 30 T cell receptor beta chains listed next were all sequenced from one sample in a study of T-cell memory formation after mild COVID-19 (dated by TCRdb to about 2021). The library was obtained by 5' RACE. The listed sequencing device is Illumina NovaSeq 6000. TCRdb reprocessed the public reads (quality trimming at Q25 with fastp, clone calling with MiXCR) and kept in-frame beta chains. CDR3 protein duplicates are merged, each entry listing the most common genes and DNA. For this sample there are roughly 250,000 distinct CDR3 sequences; approximately 15% appear just once. The ten largest clones add up to 20% to 25% of the sample. The material sequenced was PBMCs or a T cell subset sorted from them (not recorded which). These TCRs come from a young man who had mild COVID-19 (a few samples of this study predate the infection). The sample titles of this study are shuffled in the database, so cell type and time point are left out; the donor was told from shared clones.

This sequence joins TRBV7-2 and TRBJ2-2, with D unresolved. The CDR3 is made up of 15 amino acids. From germline, CDR1 is SGHTA and CDR2 FQGNSA. V lost 2 bases, J lost 0 bases, and 7 bases lay in between. CDR3 protein: CASSLLAANTGELFF. The CDR3 nucleotides read TGTGCCAGCAGCTTATTGGCAGCGAACACCGGGGAGCTGTTTTTT.

This clonotype was detected many times. The chain uses TRBV12-3 or TRBV12-4 and TRBJ1-3; TRBD1 is a possible D gene (6 bases). The germline V and J ends were trimmed by 8 bases and 0 bases, with 11 bases remaining between them. The CDR3 covers 14 residues. The CDR3 loop is CASPEGGSGNTIYF. The CDR3 coding sequence is TGTGCCAGCCCTGAAGGGGGCTCTGGAAACACCATATATTTT.

There are a few counts of this clonotype. The V gene is TRBV7-3, the J gene TRBJ2-7, with TRBD1 matching over 9 bases. The germline gives CDR1 SGHTA, CDR2 FQGTGA. The CDR3 is made up of 15 amino acids. J lost 2 bases, V lost 3 bases, and 5 bases had no gene match. CDR3 amino acids: CASSLQTGGPYEQYF. In DNA form, the CDR3 reads TGTGCCAGCAGCTTGCAGACAGGGGGTCCCTACGAGCAGTACTTC. The variable domain in full, with the rest retrieved from reference TRBV7-3 and TRBJ2-7, is GAGVSQTPSNKVTEKGKYVELRCDPISGHTALYWYRQSLGQGPEFLIYFQGTGAADDSGLPNDRFFAVRPEGSVSTLKIQRTERGDSAVYLCASSLQTGGPYEQYFGPGTRLTVT.

The CDR3 loop reads CASSMTKFGEQYV. The CDR3 nucleotides are TGTGCCAGCAGTATGACAAAATTCGGCGAGCAGTACGTC. The V gene is TRBV6-1, the J gene TRBJ2-7; the D is unclear. This CDR3 region has 13 residues. Per germline, CDR1 MNHNS and CDR2 SASEGT. Trimming removed 5 bases from V and 6 bases from J, with 14 bases in between.

The chain has TRBV4-1 and TRBJ1-1; no firm D call. V lost 0 bases, J lost 7 bases, and 12 bases lay in between. Germline CDR1 is MGHRA and CDR2 is YSYEKL. The CDR3 has 14 amino acids. In DNA, the CDR3 is TGCGCCAGCAGCCAAGAATTCGGACGGTATGAAGCTTTCTTT. It yields the protein CASSQEFGRYEAFF.

This chain links TRBV6-5 with TRBJ1-4; the D is unclear. Germline V gene data show CDR1 as MNHEY and CDR2 as SVGAGI. This CDR3 spans 16 amino acids. V shed 2 bases and J shed 4 bases, with 14 bases lying between them. CDR3 sequence reads: CASSYRTFDINEKLFF. The CDR3 bases are TGTGCCAGCAGTTACAGGACCTTTGATATTAATGAAAAACTGTTTTTT.

This sequence joins TRBV9 and TRBJ2-5, with 8 bases that match TRBD2. This CDR3 contains 13 residues. Germline CDR1 and CDR2: SGDLS and YYNGEE. Losses at the gene ends were 4 bases for V and 4 bases for J; bases not matched to a gene: 3. The chain's CDR3 is CASSIGLAETQYF. As DNA, the CDR3 is TGTGCCAGCAGCATCGGACTAGCAGAGACCCAGTACTTC.

The chain combines TRBV18 with TRBJ1-2; D unclear. The CDR3 is 14 amino acids. Germline CDR1 and CDR2: KGHSH and LQKENI. Deletions cut 0 bases from V and 6 bases from J, with 11 bases between. The CDR3 sequence: CASSPPGSGDGYTF. DNA for the CDR3: TGTGCCAGCTCACCACCGGGTTCCGGAGATGGCTACACCTTC.

Regarding this clonotype: The junction departs from germline at one end; a sequencing error may be responsible. The CDR3 spells CASQEGTGWFQELFF. The CDR3 DNA is TGTGCCAGCCAGGAGGGGACAGGGTGGTTCCAAGAGCTGTTCTTC. The chain links TRBV6-2 or TRBV6-3 to TRBJ2-1; TRBD1 matches at 9 bases. CDR1 is MNHEY, CDR2 SVGEGT, per germline. This CDR3 is 15 amino acids long.

This sequence joins TRBV29-1 and TRBJ2-7; perhaps D is TRBD1 or TRBD2 (5 bases each). From germline, CDR1 is SQVTM and CDR2 ANQGSEA. With 6 bases removed from V and 3 bases from J, the gap between germline ends came to 12 bases. This CDR3 region has 12 residues. CDR3 region: CSVAGTFYEQYF. CDR3 coding DNA: TGCAGCGTAGCAGGGACCTTCTACGAGCAGTACTTC.

This clonotype was seen a few times. The rearrangement joins TRBV20-1 to TRBJ2-1, with 11 bases aligning to TRBD2. This CDR3 has 16 amino acids. Germline loops: CDR1 DFQATT, CDR2 SNEGSKA (reference sequence). The V and J ends lost 2 bases and 1 base, in that order; junction bases with no gene match: 4. Written as DNA, the CDR3 is TGCAGTGCTAGATCCCGACTAGCGGGATCCTACAATGAGCAGTTCTTC. Protein product: CSARSRLAGSYNEQFF.

The genes are TRBV7-2 and TRBJ1-1, with a tentative D call TRBD1 (5 bases). CDR1 is SGHTA, CDR2 FQGNSA, per germline. The CDR3 is 14 residues long. V lost 2 bases and J 8 bases, leaving 15 bases between the germline ends. CDR3 bases: TGTGCCAGCAGCTTAATTAACAGGCACAGAGAAGCTTTCTTT. Residues: CASSLINRHREAFF.

This clonotype was seen a handful of times. V usage is TRBV3-1 and J usage is TRBJ2-2; 11 bases agree with TRBD2. In germline, CDR1 is LGHDT, CDR2 YNNKEL (reference sequence). After removal of 6 bases from V and 1 base from J, the junction contained 4 bases not matched to a gene. The CDR3 has 16 residues. The CDR3 spells CASRHLAGGNTGELFF. CDR3 coding DNA: TGTGCCAGCAGACACCTAGCGGGGGGGAACACCGGGGAGCTGTTTTTT.

Only a few counts were recorded for this clonotype. The chain recombines TRBV18 with TRBJ2-5; unclear D gene. CDR1 is KGHSH, CDR2 LQKENI, per germline. The length of the CDR3 is 13 residues. The V end lost 3 bases, the J end lost 4 bases, and 9 bases lay between the germline ends. DNA for the CDR3: TGTGCCAGCTCACCGGGCTCCCCAGAGACCCAGTACTTC. This translates into CASSPGSPETQYF.

The V call is TRBV29-1, the J call TRBJ1-1, with D possibly being TRBD1 (5 bases). Germline V gene data show CDR1 as SQVTM and CDR2 as ANQGSEA. CDR3 length equals 12 residues. Trimming stripped 5 bases from V and 1 base from J, with 8 bases between. The CDR3 nucleotides are TGCAGCGTTACTGGGGGGAACACTGAAGCTTTCTTT. Residues: CSVTGGNTEAFF.

This clonotype was picked up a small number of times. The V gene is TRBV7-9, the J gene TRBJ2-5; D remains ambiguous. The CDR3 extends over 15 amino acids. The ends were cut back, 5 bases at V and 3 bases at J, with 16 bases in the middle. Germline V gene data show CDR1 as SEHNR and CDR2 as FQNEAQ (reference sequence). The CDR3 spells CASSPRLTSKETQYF. CDR3 DNA: TGTGCCAGCAGCCCCCGGCTTACATCTAAAGAGACCCAGTACTTC.

The chain employs TRBV4-2 and TRBJ1-1; D unclear. V dropped 3 bases and J dropped 1 base, with 9 bases sitting between them. Germline V gene sequence: CDR1 LGHNA, CDR2 YNFKEQ. The CDR3 sequence is 14 residues long. In nucleotides, the CDR3 is TGTGCCAGCAGCCAGCCTACACAGAACACTGAAGCTTTCTTT. Its translation is CASSQPTQNTEAFF.

This clonotype was seen at least ten times. V is TRBV4-1 and J is TRBJ2-3; 8 nucleotides match TRBD2. Germline CDR1 is MGHRA and CDR2 is YSYEKL. CDR3 size: 17 residues. The ends lost 0 bases at V and 2 bases at J; junction bases unmatched: 7. The CDR3 region is CASSQDYTSGFTDTQYF. In DNA, the CDR3 is TGCGCCAGCAGCCAAGATTATACTAGCGGATTCACAGATACGCAGTATTTT.

In its sample, this clonotype was seen many times. The rearrangement uses TRBV20-1 and TRBJ2-2, with 10 bases fitting TRBD2. V dropped 5 bases and J dropped 6; count of bases not matched to a gene: 9. The germline gives CDR1 DFQATT, CDR2 SNEGSKA (reference sequence). There are 15 residues in the CDR3. The CDR3 DNA reads as TGCAGTGCTCCCTCACTAGCGGGGCTACCCGGGGAGCTGTTTTTT. Protein: CSAPSLAGLPGELFF.

The V and J genes are TRBV29-1 and TRBJ2-7, with TRBD1 identical over 8 bases. There are 14 residues in the CDR3. Per germline, CDR1 SQVTM and CDR2 ANQGSEA. Trimming at V came to 6 bases and at J to 2 bases, leaving 9 bases not matched to a gene. The CDR3 DNA follows: TGCAGCGTCGTCGGGACAGGAAGCCCCTACGAGCAGTACTTC. It yields the protein CSVVGTGSPYEQYF.

There are a few counts of this clonotype. The chain recombines TRBV7-3 with TRBJ2-7; D possibly corresponds to TRBD2 (6 bases). The CDR3 contains 15 residues. Deletions cut 1 base from V and 0 bases from J, with 10 bases between. Looked up from germline, CDR1 is SGHTA and CDR2 is FQGTGA. The CDR3 bases are TGTGCCAGCAGCTTAATGCTAGCGAGCTCCTACGAGCAGTACTTC. Protein sequence: CASSLMLASSYEQYF.

The gene calls are TRBV20-1 and TRBJ2-1; 9 positions agree with TRBD2. The CDR3 has 17 residues. The germline gives CDR1 DFQATT, CDR2 SNEGSKA (reference sequence). Trimming took 1 base from V and 2 from J; bases not matched to a gene: 9. The CDR3 loop reads CSARGHHSGGPYNEQFF. As DNA, the CDR3 is TGCAGTGCTAGAGGCCATCATAGCGGGGGTCCCTACAATGAGCAGTTCTTC.

CDR3 sequence reads: CASGHREHEQYF. CDR3 DNA sequence: TGTGCCAGTGGACACAGGGAGCACGAGCAGTACTTC. V gene TRBV19 combines with J gene TRBJ2-7; D possibly corresponds to TRBD1 (6 bases). The germline CDR1 and CDR2 sequences are LNHDA and SQIVND (reference sequence). V lost 8 bases to trimming and J lost 5 bases, with 13 bases between them. The CDR3 is 12 amino acids. Full variable domain (missing parts from reference TRBV19 and TRBJ2-7): DGGITQSPKYLFRKEGQNVTLSCEQNLNHDAMYWYRQDPGQGLRLIYYSQIVNDFQKGDIAEGYSVSREKKESFPLTVTSAQKNPTAFYLCASGHREHEQYFGPGTRLTVT.

The rearrangement links TRBV29-1 to TRBJ2-5; D uncertain. The CDR3 spans 11 residues. The V end was cut by 8 bases, the J end by 1 base, with 8 bases between. The germline CDR1 and CDR2 sequences are SQVTM and ANQGSEA. CDR3 amino acids: CSPATQETQYF. DNA for the CDR3: TGCAGCCCCGCCACCCAAGAGACCCAGTACTTC.

The genes are TRBV20-1 and TRBJ2-4; D unresolved. With 4 bases removed from V and 0 bases from J, the gap between germline ends came to 22 bases. CDR1 DFQATT and CDR2 SNEGSKA come from the germline V gene (reference sequence). The CDR3 has 18 amino acids. The CDR3 DNA sequence: TGCAGTGCTACACCCGGGCTTGGGCTTACTTTAGCCAAAAACATTCAGTACTTC. Its protein is CSATPGLGLTLAKNIQYF.

The V call is TRBV7-2, the J call TRBJ1-6; 8 bases align to TRBD1. The ends lost 2 bases at V and 10 bases at J; junction bases unmatched: 7. The germline CDR1 and CDR2 sequences are SGHTA and FQGNSA. The CDR3 has 15 amino acids. CDR3 coding DNA: TGTGCCAGCAGCTTACAAGGACAGGGCGGATCACCCCTCCACTTT. Protein sequence: CASSLQGQGGSPLHF. Supplemented by reference TRBV7-2 and TRBJ1-6, the full variable domain reads GAGVSQSPSNKVTEKGKDVELRCDPISGHTALYWYRQSLGQGLEFLIYFQGNSAPDKSGLPSDRFSAERTGGSVSTLTIQRTQQEDSAVYLCASSLQGQGGSPLHFGNGTRLTVT.

At least ten counts were recorded for this clonotype. The V gene is TRBV4-2, the J gene TRBJ2-3; D tentatively fits TRBD1 or TRBD2 (5 bases each). CDR3 length: 14 residues. Trimming took off 4 bases at V and 0 bases at J, with 8 bases between the two ends. CDR1 is LGHNA and CDR2 is YNFKEQ in the germline V gene. CDR3 amino acids: CASSPGRSTDTQYF. The CDR3, as DNA: TGTGCCAGCAGCCCGGGACGGAGCACAGATACGCAGTATTTT.

V and J are TRBV10-3 and TRBJ2-2; D unresolved. Trimming stripped 7 bases from V and 4 bases from J, with 4 bases between. CDR1 is ENHRY and CDR2 is SYGVKD in the germline V gene. The CDR3 extends over 11 amino acids. CDR3 residues: CAIKGTGELFF. The CDR3 DNA follows: TGTGCCATCAAGGGCACCGGGGAGCTGTTTTTT.

The table lists this clonotype with a few counts. The genes are TRBV2 and TRBJ1-5; D ambiguous. The CDR3 extends over 13 amino acids. The germline CDR1 and CDR2 sequences are SNHLY and FYNNEI. V was trimmed by 6 bases and J by 2 bases, leaving 8 bases between them. Here the CDR3 DNA reads TGTGCCAGCAGGGGATGGGGCAATCAGCCCCAGCATTTT. It encodes CASRGWGNQPQHF.

The V gene is TRBV5-1, the J gene TRBJ2-7; weak D call: TRBD1 (6 bases). V was shortened by 4 bases and J by 2 bases, with 13 bases between the two germline ends. Germline CDR1 SGHRS, CDR2 YFSETQ. This CDR3 is built from 14 residues. The CDR3 spells CASSTGQFPYEQYV. CDR3 sequence (DNA): TGCGCCAGCAGCACCGGACAGTTCCCCTACGAGCAGTACGTC.